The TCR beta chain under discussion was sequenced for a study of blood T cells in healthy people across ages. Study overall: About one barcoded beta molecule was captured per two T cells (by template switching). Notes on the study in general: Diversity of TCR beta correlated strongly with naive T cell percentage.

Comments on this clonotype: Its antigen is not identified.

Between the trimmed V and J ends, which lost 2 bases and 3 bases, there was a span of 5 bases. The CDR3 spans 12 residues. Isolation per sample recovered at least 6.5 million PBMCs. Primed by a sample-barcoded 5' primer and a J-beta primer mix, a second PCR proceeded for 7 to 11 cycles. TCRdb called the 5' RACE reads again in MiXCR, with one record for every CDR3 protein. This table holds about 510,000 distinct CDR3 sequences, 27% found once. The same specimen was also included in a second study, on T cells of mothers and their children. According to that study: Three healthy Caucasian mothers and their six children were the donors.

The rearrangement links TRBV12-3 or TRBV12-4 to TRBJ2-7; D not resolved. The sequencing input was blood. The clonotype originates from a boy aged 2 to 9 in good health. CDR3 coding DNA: TGTGCCAGCAGTTTAACCGACTACGAGCAGTACTTC. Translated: CASSLTDYEQYF.